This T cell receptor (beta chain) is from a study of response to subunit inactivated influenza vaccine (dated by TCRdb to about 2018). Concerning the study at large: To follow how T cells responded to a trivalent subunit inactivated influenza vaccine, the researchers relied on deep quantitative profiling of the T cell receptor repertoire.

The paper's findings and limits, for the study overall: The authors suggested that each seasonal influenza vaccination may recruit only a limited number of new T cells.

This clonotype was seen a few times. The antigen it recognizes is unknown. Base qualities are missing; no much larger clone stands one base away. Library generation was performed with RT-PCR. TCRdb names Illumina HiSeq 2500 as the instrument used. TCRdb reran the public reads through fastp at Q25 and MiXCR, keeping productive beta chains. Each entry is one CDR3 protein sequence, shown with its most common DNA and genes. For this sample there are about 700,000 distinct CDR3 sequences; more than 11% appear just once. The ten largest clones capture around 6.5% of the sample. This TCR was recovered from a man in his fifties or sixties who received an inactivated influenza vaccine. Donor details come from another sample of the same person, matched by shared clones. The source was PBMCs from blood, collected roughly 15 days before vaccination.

The CDR3 loop reads CSARENLFWSTEAFF. Read as DNA, the sequence is TGCAGTGCTAGAGAGAATTTATTCTGGTCCACTGAAGCTTTCTTT. The V gene is TRBV20-1 and the J gene is TRBJ1-1, with the D gene uncertain. The CDR3 covers 15 residues, taking in both the cysteine and the phenylalanine. Left in the record is the CDR3 DNA by itself, 45 bases read in frame from the first base. Trimming at the junction amounts to 0 bases on V and 4 bases on J, and the germline ends lie 15 bases apart. The germline V gene (reference sequence) yields DFQATT for CDR1 and SNEGSKA for CDR2.